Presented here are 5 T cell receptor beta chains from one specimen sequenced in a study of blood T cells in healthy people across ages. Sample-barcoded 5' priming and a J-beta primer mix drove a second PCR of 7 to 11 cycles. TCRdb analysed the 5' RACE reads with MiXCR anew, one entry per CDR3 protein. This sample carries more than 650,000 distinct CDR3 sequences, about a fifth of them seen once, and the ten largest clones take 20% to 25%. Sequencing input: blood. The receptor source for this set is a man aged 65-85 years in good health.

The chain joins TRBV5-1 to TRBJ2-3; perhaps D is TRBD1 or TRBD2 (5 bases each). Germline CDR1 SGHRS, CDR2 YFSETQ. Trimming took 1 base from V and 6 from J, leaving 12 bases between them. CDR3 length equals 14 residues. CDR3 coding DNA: TGCGCCAGCAGCTTGACTCGGGGCGAGGATACGCAGTATTTT. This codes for CASSLTRGEDTQYF.

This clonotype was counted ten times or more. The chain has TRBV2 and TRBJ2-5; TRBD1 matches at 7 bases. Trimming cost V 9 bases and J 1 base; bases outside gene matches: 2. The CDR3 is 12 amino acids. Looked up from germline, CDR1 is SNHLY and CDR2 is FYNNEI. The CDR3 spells CASSGGQETQYF. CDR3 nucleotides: TGTGCCAGTTCAGGGGGCCAAGAGACCCAGTACTTC. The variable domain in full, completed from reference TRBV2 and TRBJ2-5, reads EPEVTQTPSHQVTQMGQEVILRCVPISNHLYFYWYRQILGQKVEFLVSFYNNEISEKSEIFDDQFSVERPDGSNFTLKIRSTKLEDSAMYFCASSGGQETQYFGPGTRLLVL.

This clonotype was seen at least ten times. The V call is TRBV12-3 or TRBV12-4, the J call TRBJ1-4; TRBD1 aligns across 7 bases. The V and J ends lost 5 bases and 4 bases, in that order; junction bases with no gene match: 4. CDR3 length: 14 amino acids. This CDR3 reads CASSPQGDNEKLFF. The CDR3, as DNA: TGTGCCAGCAGTCCTCAGGGGGATAATGAAAAACTGTTTTTT.

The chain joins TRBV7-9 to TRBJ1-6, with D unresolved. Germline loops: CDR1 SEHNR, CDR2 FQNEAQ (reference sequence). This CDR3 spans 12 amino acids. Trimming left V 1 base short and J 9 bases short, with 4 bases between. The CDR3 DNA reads TGTGCCAGCAGCTTAGACCGTTCACCCCTCCACTTT. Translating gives CASSLDRSPLHF.

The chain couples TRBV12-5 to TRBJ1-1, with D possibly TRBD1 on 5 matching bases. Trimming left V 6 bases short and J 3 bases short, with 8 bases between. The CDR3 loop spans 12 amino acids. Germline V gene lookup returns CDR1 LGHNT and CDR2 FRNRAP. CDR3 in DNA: TGTGCTAGTGGGAGAGGGGACACTGAAGCTTTCTTT. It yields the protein CASGRGDTEAFF. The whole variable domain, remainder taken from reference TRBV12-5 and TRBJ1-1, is DARVTQTPRHKVTEMGQEVTMRCQPILGHNTVFWYRQTMMQGLELLAYFRNRAPLDDSGMPKDRFSAEMPDATLATLKIQPSEPRDSAVYFCASGRGDTEAFFGQGTRLTVV.